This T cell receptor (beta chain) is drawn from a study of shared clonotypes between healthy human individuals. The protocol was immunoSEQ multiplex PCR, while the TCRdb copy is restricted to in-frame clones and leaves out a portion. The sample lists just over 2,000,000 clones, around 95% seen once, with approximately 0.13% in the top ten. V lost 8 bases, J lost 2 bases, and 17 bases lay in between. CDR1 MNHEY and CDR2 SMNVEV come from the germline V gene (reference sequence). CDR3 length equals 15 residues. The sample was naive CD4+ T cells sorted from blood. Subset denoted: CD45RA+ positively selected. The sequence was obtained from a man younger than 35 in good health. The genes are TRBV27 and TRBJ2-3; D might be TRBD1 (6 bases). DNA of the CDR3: TGTGCCAGCTCACAGACAGGCGGGTACACAGATACGCAGTATTTT. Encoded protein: CASSQTGGYTDTQYF.